This entry features one TCR beta chain sequence. Trimming took 3 bases from V and 1 from J, leaving 5 bases between them. Germline V gives CDR1 MRHNA, CDR2 SNTAGT. The CDR3 consists of 13 residues. The sample originates from a study of T cell changes during pregnancy in multiple sclerosis. Produced via immunoSEQ multiplex PCR; TCRdb's table is partial and in-frame only. The sample has 79,000 or so clones, around 90% seen once. Sample: peripheral blood, taken in the first trimester of pregnancy. This chain connects TRBV6-4 to TRBJ2-3; no clear D gene. The TCR was taken from a female donor in good health, enrolled as a control in a pregnancy study. The CDR3: CASSEAGTDTQYF. The DNA for the CDR3 is TGTGCCAGCAGTGAAGCCGGCACAGATACGCAGTATTTT.